The 23 T cell receptor beta chains below all came from one sample that was sequenced in a study of graft-versus-host responses after intestinal transplantation. Clones were read by immunoSEQ multiplex PCR, and TCRdb kept only the in-frame ones, dropping some. The table records approximately 10,000 clones, around 92% of them present only once. The sample here was PBMCs, taken 68 days after transplant. The receptors derive from a human patient who received an intestinal transplant, so some T cells may come from the graft donor.

The genes are TRBV6-5 and TRBJ2-6; no definite D call. The CDR3 is 16 residues long. V shed 3 bases and J shed 0 bases, with 9 bases lying between them. Per the germline V gene, CDR1 is MNHEY and CDR2 is SVGAGI. In DNA, the CDR3 is TGTGCCAGCAGTTATACCATAGACTCTGGGGCCAACGTCCTGACTTTC. Its translation is CASSYTIDSGANVLTF.

This chain connects TRBV7-9 to TRBJ2-2; D is unclear. The germline CDR1 and CDR2 sequences are SEHNR and FQNEAQ (reference sequence). CDR3 size: 12 residues. V was shortened by 8 bases and J by 8 bases, with 12 bases between the two germline ends. As DNA, the CDR3 is TGTGCCAGCTCCCCAGGAGCAGGGGAGCTGTTTTTT. Its protein product is CASSPGAGELFF.

The chain carries TRBV30 and TRBJ1-1; the D is unclear. The CDR3 sequence is 13 residues long. Germline CDR1 is GTSNPN and CDR2 is SVGIG (reference sequence). The V and J ends lost 0 bases and 4 bases respectively, with 9 bases between them. The CDR3 region is CAWSVSGSTEAFF. The CDR3 nucleotides read TGTGCCTGGAGTGTCTCCGGGAGCACTGAAGCTTTCTTT. Supplemented by reference TRBV30 and TRBJ1-1, the full variable domain reads SQTIHQWPATLVQPVGSPLSLECTVEGTSNPNLYWYRQAAGRGLQLLFYSVGIGQISSEVPQNLSASRPQDRQFILSSKKLLLSDSGFYLCAWSVSGSTEAFFGQGTRLTVV.

This chain connects TRBV5-6 to TRBJ1-6, with no clear D. CDR1 and CDR2 (germline): SGHDT, YYEEEE. The V end was cut by 3 bases, the J end by 10 bases, with 8 bases between. There are 12 residues in the CDR3. Written as DNA, the CDR3 is TGTGCCAGCAGCTCTTCTTTGTCACCCCTCCACTTT. Amino acids: CASSSSLSPLHF.

This clone was seen just once. The chain has TRBV27 and TRBJ2-7; a weak D match, TRBD2 (6 bases). Germline lookup yields CDR1 MNHEY and CDR2 SMNVEV (reference sequence). This CDR3 has 12 amino acids. Trimming left V 6 bases short and J 2 bases short, with 8 bases between. DNA for the CDR3: TGTGCCAGCAGGGGCGGGACCTACGAGCAGTACTTC. Translation gives CASRGGTYEQYF.

This sequence joins TRBV5-6 and TRBJ2-7; the D gene is possibly TRBD1 (5 bases). This CDR3 contains 12 residues. V lost 1 base and J lost 6, with 8 bases in between. CDR1 is SGHDT, CDR2 YYEEEE, per germline. CDR3: CASSLQRGEQYF. The CDR3 region has the DNA TGTGCCAGCAGCTTGCAAAGGGGCGAGCAGTACTTC. The complete variable domain, with remaining parts taken from reference TRBV5-6 and TRBJ2-7, reads DAGVTQSPTHLIKTRGQQVTLRCSPKSGHDTVSWYQQALGQGPQFIFQYYEEEERQRGNFPDRFSGHQFPNYSSELNVNALLLGDSALYLCASSLQRGEQYFGPGTRLTVT.

The V and J genes are TRBV6-4 and TRBJ2-1; 13 bases fit TRBD2. CDR1 is MRHNA and CDR2 is SNTAGT in the germline V gene. The CDR3 loop spans 14 amino acids. J was trimmed by 8 bases and V by 9 bases; bases with no gene match: 7. The CDR3 coding sequence is TGTGCCAGGGCGCGGACTAGCGGGAGTTATGAGCAGTTCTTC. It yields the protein CARARTSGSYEQFF.

The J gene is TRBJ2-7, the V gene TRBV28, with D tentatively TRBD2 (6 bases). V was trimmed by 5 bases and J by 7 bases, leaving 15 bases between them. From germline, CDR1 is MDHEN and CDR2 SYDVKM. The CDR3 extends over 13 amino acids. The CDR3 is CASSHRTAGEQYF. CDR3 coding DNA: TGTGCCAGCAGTCATAGGACCGCGGGGGAGCAGTACTTC.

This clone has a handful of counts. The chain carries TRBV7-8 and TRBJ1-1; possible D gene TRBD1, 6 bases. Germline assignment: CDR1 SGHVS and CDR2 FQNEAQ. V lost 6 bases and J 0 bases, leaving 11 bases between the germline ends. The CDR3 contains 14 residues. CDR3 coding DNA: TGTGCCAGCAGTTGGACAGCGCTGAACACTGAAGCTTTCTTT. Its translation is CASSWTALNTEAFF.

The chain uses TRBV5-1 and TRBJ2-7; TRBD1 aligns across 7 bases. Germline V gene sequence: CDR1 SGHRS, CDR2 YFSETQ. The CDR3 is 13 amino acids. The V segment lost 7 bases and the J segment 2 bases; nucleotides outside the gene matches: 6. CDR3 DNA: TGCGCCAGCCGACAGGGACGTACCTACGAGCAGTACTTC. It encodes CASRQGRTYEQYF.

The sample holds one count of this clone. This chain joins TRBV6-6 and TRBJ2-7, with 8 bases that match TRBD1. Germline V gene lookup returns CDR1 MNHNY and CDR2 SVGAGI (reference sequence). The V gene end was trimmed by 4 bases and the J gene end by 4 bases; junction bases not matched to a gene: 9. The CDR3 totals 15 residues. CDR3 loop: CASSLDPGGGYEQYF. The CDR3, as DNA: TGTGCCAGCAGTTTAGACCCAGGGGGCGGTTACGAGCAGTACTTC.

This clone was seen a handful of times. The rearrangement joins TRBV7-3 to TRBJ1-2; D is uncertain. V gave up 5 bases and J gave up 2 bases, with 9 bases separating them. The CDR3 has 13 amino acids. Germline V CDR1 and CDR2: SGHTA, FQGTGA. This CDR3 reads CASSLRENYGYTF. CDR3 nucleotides: TGTGCCAGCAGCCTCCGGGAGAACTATGGCTACACCTTC.

The chain couples TRBV6-5 to TRBJ1-4, with 7 bases aligning to TRBD1. Per the germline V gene, CDR1 is MNHEY and CDR2 is SVGAGI. Trimming took 5 bases from V and 10 from J; bases not matched to a gene: 13. The CDR3 totals 15 residues. CDR3 coding DNA: TGTGCCAGCAGTCCCTCCGGGACAGCGTCTAGAAAACTGTTTTTT. Encoded protein: CASSPSGTASRKLFF.

V and J are TRBV28 and TRBJ2-7; D possibly matches TRBD1 or TRBD2 (5 bases each). The CDR3 consists of 14 residues. Germline CDR1 MDHEN, CDR2 SYDVKM. The V end was cut by 6 bases, the J end by 0 bases, with 12 bases between. The CDR3 region is CASSLGTPSYEQYF. The CDR3, as DNA: TGTGCCAGCAGCTTAGGGACGCCCTCCTACGAGCAGTACTTC.

The rearrangement joins TRBV4-3 to TRBJ1-1; D not resolved. Germline V lookup: CDR1 LGHNA, CDR2 YSLEER. The ends were cut back, 0 bases at V and 0 bases at J, with 5 bases in the middle. The CDR3 extends over 14 amino acids. CDR3 in DNA: TGCGCCAGCAGCCAAGAGCGTTTGAACACTGAAGCTTTCTTT. Translation: CASSQERLNTEAFF.

This clone was found once. This chain connects TRBV4-1 to TRBJ1-1, with TRBD1 matching 7 bases. Trimming removed 1 base from V and 5 bases from J; junction bases left unmatched: 4. CDR1 and CDR2 (germline): MGHRA, YSYEKL. CDR3 length equals 14 residues. This CDR3 is CASSQVEGATEAFF. CDR3 nucleotide sequence: TGCGCCAGCAGCCAAGTGGAGGGGGCAACTGAAGCTTTCTTT.

This clone appeared a few times. The chain employs TRBV7-3 and TRBJ2-5; tentatively, D is TRBD1 (7 bases). This CDR3 has 12 residues. Germline V CDR1 and CDR2: SGHTA, FQGTGA. V was clipped by 5 bases and J by 10 bases, with 14 bases between them. CDR3 nucleotides: TGTGCCAGCAGCCCCACAGGGGAGGTCCAGTACTTC. Translating it yields CASSPTGEVQYF. Drawing the rest from reference TRBV7-3 and TRBJ2-5, the complete variable domain is GAGVSQTPSNKVTEKGKYVELRCDPISGHTALYWYRQSLGQGPEFLIYFQGTGAADDSGLPNDRFFAVRPEGSVSTLKIQRTERGDSAVYLCASSPTGEVQYFGPGTRLLVL.

This sequence joins TRBV7-8 and TRBJ1-1; maybe TRBD1 (5 bases). Deletions cut 2 bases from V and 4 bases from J, with 14 bases between. CDR1 is SGHVS, CDR2 FQNEAQ, per germline. This CDR3 spans 15 amino acids. The CDR3 here is CASSLLEGWSTEAFF. The CDR3 nucleotides are TGTGCCAGCAGCTTATTAGAGGGGTGGAGCACTGAAGCTTTCTTT.

This chain joins TRBV19 and TRBJ2-7, with 10 bases matching TRBD1. Germline CDR1 and CDR2: LNHDA and SQIVND (reference sequence). With V trimmed by 5 bases and J by 5 bases, 15 bases remained unmatched. CDR3 length equals 17 residues. The CDR3 sequence: CASSVYAGTGEEDEQYF. Here the CDR3 DNA reads TGTGCCAGTAGTGTCTATGCCGGGACAGGGGAAGAGGACGAGCAGTACTTC.

The chain is built from TRBV30 and TRBJ1-3; D is perhaps TRBD1 (5 bases). This CDR3 region has 14 residues. Germline-derived CDR1 and CDR2 are GTSNPN and SVGIG (reference sequence). Trimming removed 2 bases at V and 5 bases at J, with 13 bases between. In DNA form, the CDR3 reads TGTGCCTGGAGTATTACAGGACCGCGAAACACCATATATTTT. Amino acids: CAWSITGPRNTIYF.

This clone was seen just once. The chain is built from TRBV7-9 and TRBJ2-7; a weak D match, TRBD2 (6 bases). This CDR3 has 18 amino acids. V was cut by 2 bases and J by 3 bases, with 23 bases left in between. The germline V gene encodes CDR1 SEHNR and CDR2 FQNEAQ (reference sequence). The CDR3 sequence is CASSLPSGDSSTGYEQYF. DNA for the CDR3: TGTGCCAGCAGCTTACCGTCCGGGGACTCATCGACGGGCTACGAGCAGTACTTC. The full variable domain, completed using reference TRBV7-9 and TRBJ2-7, is DTGVSQNPRHKITKRGQNVTFRCDPISEHNRLYWYRQTLGQGPEFLTYFQNEAQLEKSRLLSDRFSAERPKGSFSTLEIQRTEQGDSAMYLCASSLPSGDSSTGYEQYFGPGTRLTVT.

This clone was seen only a few times. The chain recombines TRBV6-9 with TRBJ2-7; TRBD2 matches at 11 bases. J gave up 4 bases and V 5 bases, and 7 bases lay outside the gene matches. There are 15 residues in the CDR3. Germline V gene sequence: CDR1 MNHGY, CDR2 SVAAGI. The DNA for the CDR3 is TGTGCCAGCAGTGAACTAGCGGGAGAAGGTTACGAGCAGTACTTC. It codes for CASSELAGEGYEQYF.

This chain connects TRBV19 to TRBJ1-1; D remains unclear. Germline CDR1 is LNHDA and CDR2 is SQIVND (reference sequence). V was trimmed by 3 bases and J by 1 base, leaving 9 bases between them. The CDR3 length is 14 residues. Here the CDR3 reads CASSIRMGNTEAFF. CDR3 bases: TGTGCCAGTAGTATTCGGATGGGGAACACTGAAGCTTTCTTT. The entire variable domain, with the rest obtained from reference TRBV19 and TRBJ1-1, is as follows: DGGITQSPKYLFRKEGQNVTLSCEQNLNHDAMYWYRQDPGQGLRLIYYSQIVNDFQKGDIAEGYSVSREKKESFPLTVTSAQKNPTAFYLCASSIRMGNTEAFFGQGTRLTVV.